The source of this T cell receptor beta chain is a study of blood T cell repertoires in COVID-19. At the level of the study: COVID-19 samples collected from the United States, Italy and Spain covered acute and convalescent phases.

Study processing details: Reference gene primer amplification yielded estimated nucleated cell counts. TCRdb's copy holds only in-frame clones and misses some; the assay was immunoSEQ multiplex PCR. V and J calls and clone size come straight from that table; D and trimming were deduced from the DNA. The top ten hold approximately 1% of the sample, which has 300,000 to 400,000 clones, around nine tenths seen once. The CDR3 extends over 15 amino acids. Germline V gives CDR1 MNHEY, CDR2 SVGEGT. The V end lost 4 bases, the J end lost 5 bases, and 18 bases lay between the germline ends. The chain carries TRBV6-2 or TRBV6-3 and TRBJ2-7, with TRBD2 as a possible D gene (5 bases). This TCR derives from a woman in her twenties or thirties with acute COVID-19. Sample: PBMCs or T cells enriched from blood (not recorded which). This CDR3 reads CASSSIRGLFHEQYF. CDR3 DNA sequence: TGTGCCAGCAGTTCTATACGGGGATTATTCCACGAGCAGTACTTC.